This TCR beta chain was recorded in a study of CXCR3-negative and CXCR3-positive naive CD8 T cells. Study-wide points: Both naive subsets had comparably high diversity; memory CD8+ cells much lower.

The study made its TRB cDNA libraries by 5' RACE, adding UMI labels. Using the 5' RACE reads, TCRdb records one entry per CDR3 protein without DNA. The listing records some 130,000 distinct CDR3 sequences. This CDR3 contains 13 residues. The germline CDR1 and CDR2 sequences are MNHEY and SVGAGI. Notes on this clonotype: Its antigen is unknown.

This chain links TRBV6-5 with TRBJ2-7; the TCRdb call, TRBD1, lacks DNA for checking. This TCR was recovered from a human donor in good health. Some clones in this sample may be carry-over from other donors' samples. The specimen sequenced was naive CXCR3- CD8+ T cells from blood. Subset in this sample: CD45RO-CCR7+CD27+CD95- naive CD8+ T cells lacking CXCR3 (TNR3-). This CDR3 is CASGAGKTYEQYF.